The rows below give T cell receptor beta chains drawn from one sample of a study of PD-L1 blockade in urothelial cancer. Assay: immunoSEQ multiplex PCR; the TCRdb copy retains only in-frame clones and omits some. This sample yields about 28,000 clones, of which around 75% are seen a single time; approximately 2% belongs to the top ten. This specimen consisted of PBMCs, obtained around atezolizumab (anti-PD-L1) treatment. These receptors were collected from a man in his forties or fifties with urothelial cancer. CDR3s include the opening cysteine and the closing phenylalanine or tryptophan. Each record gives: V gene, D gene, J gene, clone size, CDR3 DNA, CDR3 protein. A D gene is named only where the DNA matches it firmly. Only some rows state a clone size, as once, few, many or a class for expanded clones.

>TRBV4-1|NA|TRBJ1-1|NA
TGCGCCAGCAGCCAAGATTTCCGGGGAAACGAAGCTTTCTTT
CASSQDFRGNEAFF
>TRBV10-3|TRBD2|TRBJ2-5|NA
TGTGCCATCGCGGTGGGGACTAGCGCAACCCAAGAGACCCAGTACTTC
CAIAVGTSATQETQYF
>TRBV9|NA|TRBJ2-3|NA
TGTGCCAGCAGCGTAACCCCAGGGAGGGGGGGATACACAGATACGCAGTATTTT
CASSVTPGRGGYTDTQYF
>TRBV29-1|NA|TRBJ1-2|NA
TGCAGCGTTGTTACACATGGCTACACCTTC
CSVVTHGYTF
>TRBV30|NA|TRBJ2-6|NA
TGTGCCTGGAGTAAGAGCACTATCTCTGGGGCCAACGTCCTGACTTTC
CAWSKSTISGANVLTF
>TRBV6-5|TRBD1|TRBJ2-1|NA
TGTGCCAGCAGTCCCGACAGGGGGAATGAGCAGTTCTTC
CASSPDRGNEQFF
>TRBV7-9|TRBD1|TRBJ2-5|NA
TGTGCCAGCAGCTTTAGACAGGGTGGGGGAGAGACCCAGTACTTC
CASSFRQGGGETQYF
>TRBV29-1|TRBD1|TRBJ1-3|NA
TGCAGCGTAGGACAGGGGGGCTCTGGAAACACCATATATTTT
CSVGQGGSGNTIYF
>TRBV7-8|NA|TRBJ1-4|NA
TGTGCCAGCAGCGGGCCTAATGAAAAACTGTTTTTT
CASSGPNEKLFF
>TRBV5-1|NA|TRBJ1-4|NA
TGCGCCAGCAGACCCACAGGGTCGGTGGATGAAAAACTGTTTTTT
CASRPTGSVDEKLFF
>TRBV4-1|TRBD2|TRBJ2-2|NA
TGCGCCAGCAGCCAAGATAGCGGGACGGCGAACACCGGGGAGCTGTTTTTT
CASSQDSGTANTGELFF
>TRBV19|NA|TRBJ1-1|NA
TGTGCCAGTAGTATCGGGACAAACTTAGAAGCTTTCTTT
CASSIGTNLEAFF
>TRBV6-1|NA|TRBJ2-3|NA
TGTGCCAGTCGGGCCCCAGGAGGGGATACGCAGTATTTT
CASRAPGGDTQYF
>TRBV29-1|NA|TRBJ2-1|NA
TGCAGCGTTGAACTGGCGGTAGGGGGCAATGAGCAGTTCTTC
CSVELAVGGNEQFF
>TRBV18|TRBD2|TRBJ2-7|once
TGTGCCAGCTCACCACCGACTAGCGGTTTCTCCTACGAGCAGTACTTC
CASSPPTSGFSYEQYF
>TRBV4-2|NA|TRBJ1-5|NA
TGTGCCAGCAGCCAAGTAGGGGACGGGGGGAAGCCCCAGCATTTT
CASSQVGDGGKPQHF
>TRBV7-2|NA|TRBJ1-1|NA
TGTGCCAGCAGCACCGCGATTATCACTGAAGCTTTCTTT
CASSTAIITEAFF
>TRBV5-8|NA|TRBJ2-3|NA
TGTGCCAGCAGGATATCAGGGGCTCCCACAGATACGCAGTATTTT
CASRISGAPTDTQYF
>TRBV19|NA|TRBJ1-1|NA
TGTGCCAGTAGTGCGAACAGGGCCTTAGCTTTCTTT
CASSANRALAFF
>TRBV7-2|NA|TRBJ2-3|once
TGTGCCAGCAGCTTATTTAGTGATACGCAGTATTTT
CASSLFSDTQYF
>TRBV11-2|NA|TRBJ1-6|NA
TGTGCCAGCAGCCCAAGTCAGAATTATAATTCACCCCTCCACTTT
CASSPSQNYNSPLHF
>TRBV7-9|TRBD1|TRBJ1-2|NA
TGTGCCAGCAGCGGGGACAGGGGCGGCTACACCTTC
CASSGDRGGYTF
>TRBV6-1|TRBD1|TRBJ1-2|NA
TGTGCCAGCAGTGAATCTATCAAGGGACAGCTAAAAGCTAACTATGGCTACACCTTC
CASSESIKGQLKANYGYTF
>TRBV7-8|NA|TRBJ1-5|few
TGTGCCAGCAGCTTGTCAGGGTATAGCAATCAGCCCCAGCATTTT
CASSLSGYSNQPQHF
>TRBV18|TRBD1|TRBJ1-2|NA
TGTGCCAGCTCACCTGCGGGACAGGGAGGTGGCTACACCTTC
CASSPAGQGGGYTF
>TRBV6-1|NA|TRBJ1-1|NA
TGTGCCAGCAGCGATACGGAGACTGAAGCTTTCTTT
CASSDTETEAFF
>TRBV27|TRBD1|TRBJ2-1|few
TGTGCCAGCAGGCTAAGTGGACAGGCCCGCTTCAATGAGCAGTTCTTC
CASRLSGQARFNEQFF
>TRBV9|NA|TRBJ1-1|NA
TGTGCCAGCAGCGTAAGCCCCTTTGACACTGAAGCTTTCTTT
CASSVSPFDTEAFF
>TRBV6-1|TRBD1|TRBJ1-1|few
TGTGCCAGCAGAGGGGACAGGGGAATGAACACTGAAGCTTTCTTT
CASRGDRGMNTEAFF
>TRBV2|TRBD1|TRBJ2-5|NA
TGTGCCAGCAGTCCTGACAGGGAAAGATATAACTTC
CASSPDRERYNF
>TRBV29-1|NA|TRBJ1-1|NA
TGCAGCGTTGAAAGGGGGGGCGTGAACACTGAAGCTTTCTTT
CSVERGGVNTEAFF
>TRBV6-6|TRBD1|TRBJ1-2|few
TGTGCCAGCAGACTCCGACAGGGCCGGGGCTACACCTTC
CASRLRQGRGYTF
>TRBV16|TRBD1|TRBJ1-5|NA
TGTGCCAGCAGCTTGGGACAGGGGGATCAGCCCCAGCATTTT
CASSLGQGDQPQHF
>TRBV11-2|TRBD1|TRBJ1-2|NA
TGTGCCAGCAGCTTAGATCCTGACAGGGAAGGGAGGTACACCTTC
CASSLDPDREGRYTF
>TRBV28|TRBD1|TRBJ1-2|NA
TGTGCCAGCAGTTTACCCCCGGGACAGGGAAGCTATGGCTACACCTTC
CASSLPPGQGSYGYTF
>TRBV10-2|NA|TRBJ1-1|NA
TGCGCCAGCAGTGAGTGGAGTGTGGGTTCTAACACTGAAGCTTTCTTT
CASSEWSVGSNTEAFF
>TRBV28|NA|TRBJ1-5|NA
TGTGCCAGCAGAACGGACAGCTACAATCAGCCCCAGCATTTT
CASRTDSYNQPQHF
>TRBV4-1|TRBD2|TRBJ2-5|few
TGCGCCAGCAGCTTGACTAGCCGAGAGACCCAGTACTTC
CASSLTSRETQYF
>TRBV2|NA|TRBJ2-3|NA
TGTGCCGGCAATGAACAGGGCACAGATACGCAGTATTTT
CAGNEQGTDTQYF
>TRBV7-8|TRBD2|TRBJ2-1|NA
TGTGCCAGCAGCTTAGCGACTAGCGGAACCTACAATGAGCAGTTCTTC
CASSLATSGTYNEQFF
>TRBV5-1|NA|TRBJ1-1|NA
TGCGCCAGCAGCACAGCCCAAGGGAACACTGAAGCTTTCTTT
CASSTAQGNTEAFF
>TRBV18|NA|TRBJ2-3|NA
TGTGCCAGCTCACCACTTGGGCATTTAGATACGCAGTATTTT
CASSPLGHLDTQYF
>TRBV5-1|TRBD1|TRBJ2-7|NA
TGCGCCAGCAGCTCCACAGGGGGCTGGAACGAGCAGTACTTC
CASSSTGGWNEQYF
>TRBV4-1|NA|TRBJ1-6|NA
TGCGCCAGCAGCCATCGAAATCGGGACACAAATTCACCCCTCCACTTT
CASSHRNRDTNSPLHF
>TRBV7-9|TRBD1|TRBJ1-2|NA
TGTGCCAGCAGCTCGTTCATAGAGGGACAGGGCTACTATGGCTACACCTTC
CASSSFIEGQGYYGYTF
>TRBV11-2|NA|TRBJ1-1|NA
TGTGCCAGCAGCTTAGGGGGGCTAAACACTGAAGCTTTCTTT
CASSLGGLNTEAFF
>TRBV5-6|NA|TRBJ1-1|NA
TGTGCCAGCAGCCCGGAGGGGTACACTGAAGCTTTCTTT
CASSPEGYTEAFF
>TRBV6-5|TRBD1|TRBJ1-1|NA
TGTGCCAGCAGCTTCGGGACAGCGAACACTGAAGCTTTCTTT
CASSFGTANTEAFF
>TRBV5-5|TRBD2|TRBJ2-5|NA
TGTGCCAGCAGCTTATTCGGGGGGAGGGAGACCCAGTACTTC
CASSLFGGRETQYF
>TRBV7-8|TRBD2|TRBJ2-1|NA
TGTGCCAGCAGCTTAGGGGCTAGCGGGGGCCTCCTGGGCCCACCCGAGGGGCAGTTCTTC
CASSLGASGGLLGPPEGQFF
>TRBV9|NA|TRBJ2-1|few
TGTGCCAGCAGCGAAACTCAGGGGCATATTGTCAATGAGCAGTTCTTC
CASSETQGHIVNEQFF
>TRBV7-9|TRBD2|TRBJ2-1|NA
TGTGCCAGCAGCTTTTCTAGCGGGGGGGATTACAATGAGCAGTTCTTC
CASSFSSGGDYNEQFF
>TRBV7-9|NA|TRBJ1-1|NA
TGTGCCAGCAGCTTAGCGTTGGGGGGGGCGAACACTGAAGCTTTCTTT
CASSLALGGANTEAFF
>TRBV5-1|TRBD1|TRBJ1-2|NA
TGCGCCAGCAGTACCGGACAGGGGAATGGCTACACCTTC
CASSTGQGNGYTF
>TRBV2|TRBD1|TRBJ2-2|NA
TGTGCCAGCACAAGACAGGGGCAGTGGGTCGGGGAGCTGTTTTTT
CASTRQGQWVGELFF
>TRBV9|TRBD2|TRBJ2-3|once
TGTGCCAGCAGCGTAGGGGGGGGAGGCACAGATACGCAGTATTTT
CASSVGGGGTDTQYF
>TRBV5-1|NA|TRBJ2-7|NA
TGCGCCAGCAGCCTAAGCCCCGGCGGTTCCTACGAGCAGTACTTC
CASSLSPGGSYEQYF
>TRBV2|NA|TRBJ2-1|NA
TGTGCCAGCAGCCTGGTCCCCTCCTACAGTGAGCAGTTCTTC
CASSLVPSYSEQFF
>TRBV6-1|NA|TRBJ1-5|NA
TGTGCCAGCACGAGAGTGGGAGGCTATCAGCCCCAGCATTTT
CASTRVGGYQPQHF
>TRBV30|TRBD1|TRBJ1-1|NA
TGTGCCTGGACTAGACAGGGACGGACTGAAGCTTTCTTT
CAWTRQGRTEAFF